The T cell receptor beta chain under discussion was sequenced for a study of blood T cells in healthy people across ages. PCR was performed a second time for about 7 to 11 cycles using a sample-barcoded 5' primer and a J-beta primer mix. TCRdb re-called the 5' RACE reads with MiXCR, one entry per CDR3 protein. Of about 780,000 distinct CDR3 sequences in the sample, 35% to 50% are singletons; the top ten hold around 18%. Researchers report isolating at least 7 million PBMCs per sample. Germline lookup yields CDR1 MNHEY and CDR2 SMNVEV (reference sequence). The V gene lost 6 bases and the J gene lost 9 bases, with 12 bases spanning the gap. The CDR3 has 12 amino acids.

This TCR came from a man at least 80 years old in good health. V usage is TRBV27 and J usage is TRBJ2-1; D unclear. Sequenced: blood. The CDR3 DNA reads TGTGCCAGCAGGCGAACTTGGGGTGAGCAGTTCTTC. This sequence encodes CASRRTWGEQFF.